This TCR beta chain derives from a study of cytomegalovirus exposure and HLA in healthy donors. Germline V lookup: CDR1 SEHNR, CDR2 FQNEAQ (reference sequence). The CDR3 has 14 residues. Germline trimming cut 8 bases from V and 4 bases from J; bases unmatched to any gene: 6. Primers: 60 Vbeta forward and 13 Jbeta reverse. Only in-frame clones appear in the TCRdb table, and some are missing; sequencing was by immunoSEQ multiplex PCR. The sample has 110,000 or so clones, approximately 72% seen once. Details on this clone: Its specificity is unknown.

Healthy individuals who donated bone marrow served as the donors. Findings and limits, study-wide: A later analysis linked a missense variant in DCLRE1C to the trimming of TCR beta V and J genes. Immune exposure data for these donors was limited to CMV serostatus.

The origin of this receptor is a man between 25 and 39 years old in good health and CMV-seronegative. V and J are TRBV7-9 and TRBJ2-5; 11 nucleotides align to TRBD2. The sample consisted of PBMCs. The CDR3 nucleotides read TGTGCCAGCCTCGGTCTAGCGGGGGGAGAGACCCAGTACTTC. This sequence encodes CASLGLAGGETQYF.